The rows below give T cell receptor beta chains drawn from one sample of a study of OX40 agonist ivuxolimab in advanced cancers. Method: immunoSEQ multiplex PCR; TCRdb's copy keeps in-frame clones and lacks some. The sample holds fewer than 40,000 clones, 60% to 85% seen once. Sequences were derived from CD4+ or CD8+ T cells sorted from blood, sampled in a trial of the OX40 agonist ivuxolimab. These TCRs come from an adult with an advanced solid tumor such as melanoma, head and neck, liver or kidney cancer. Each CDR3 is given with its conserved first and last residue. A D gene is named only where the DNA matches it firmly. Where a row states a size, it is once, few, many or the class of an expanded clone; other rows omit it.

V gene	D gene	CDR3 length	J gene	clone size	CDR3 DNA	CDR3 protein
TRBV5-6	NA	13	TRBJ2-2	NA	TGTGCCAGCAGCGTACTGGAGGGCGGGGAGCTGTTTTTT	CASSVLEGGELFF
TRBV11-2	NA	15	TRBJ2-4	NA	TGTGCCAGCAGCCACCAGTCCAAGGGTTCGGACATTCAGTACTTC	CASSHQSKGSDIQYF
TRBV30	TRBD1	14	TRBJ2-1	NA	TGTGCCTGGAGTCCTATTTTAACCGGGACAGGCCGGTTCTTC	CAWSPILTGTGRFF
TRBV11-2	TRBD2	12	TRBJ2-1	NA	TGTGCCAGCAGCTTGCGGGGGAACTCTGAGTTCTTC	CASSLRGNSEFF
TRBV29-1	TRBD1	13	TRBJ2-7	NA	TGCAGCGGGGGGGACAGGGGGCCCTACGAGCAGTACTTC	CSGGDRGPYEQYF
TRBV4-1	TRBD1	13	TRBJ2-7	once	TGCGCCAGCAGCCGACAGGGGAACTACGAGCAGTACTTC	CASSRQGNYEQYF
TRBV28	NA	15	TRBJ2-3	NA	TGTGCCAGCAGCCCCCCCGACGGCCTCACAGATACGCAGTATTTT	CASSPPDGLTDTQYF
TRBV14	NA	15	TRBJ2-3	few	TGTGCCAGCAGCCGACAGGCGGTGGGCACAGATACGCAGTATTTT	CASSRQAVGTDTQYF
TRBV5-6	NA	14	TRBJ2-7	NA	TGTGCCAGCAGCCCGCCTGGGGGCAGATACGAGCAGTACTTC	CASSPPGGRYEQYF
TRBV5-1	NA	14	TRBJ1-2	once	TGCGCCAGCAGCCCCACGGGTTCTAACTATGGCTACACCTTC	CASSPTGSNYGYTF
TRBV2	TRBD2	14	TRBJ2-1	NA	TGTGCCAGCAGTGAACTAGCGGGGTACAATGAGCAGTTCTTC	CASSELAGYNEQFF
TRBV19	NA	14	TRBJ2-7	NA	TGTGCCAGTAGTGGTATCGGCGGGGCCTACGAGCAGTACTTC	CASSGIGGAYEQYF
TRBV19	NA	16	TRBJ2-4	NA	TGTGCCAGTAGTAGCCATACATCGGGTGCCAAAAACATTCAGTACTTC	CASSSHTSGAKNIQYF
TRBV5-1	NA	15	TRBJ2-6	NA	TGCGCCAGCAGCTTGACAGGGTCTGGGGCCAACGTCCTGACTTTC	CASSLTGSGANVLTF
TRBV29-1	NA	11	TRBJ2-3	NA	TGCAGCGTTTCTAGCACAGATACGCAGTATTTT	CSVSSTDTQYF
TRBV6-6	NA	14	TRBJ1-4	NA	TGTGCCAGCAGTTACTCAATGGGGAGTGAAAAACTGTTTTTT	CASSYSMGSEKLFF
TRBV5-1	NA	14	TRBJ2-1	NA	TGCGCCAGCAGCTTGACGGTTGCCCTGGGTGAGCAGTTCTTC	CASSLTVALGEQFF
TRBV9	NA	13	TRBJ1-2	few	TGTGCCAGCAGCCCTGGACAGCCGGGAGGCTACACCTTC	CASSPGQPGGYTF
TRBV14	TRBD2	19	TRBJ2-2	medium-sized	TGTGCCAGCAGCCAAAGTGTCCGACTAGCGGGAGTCTCTACCGGGGAGCTGTTTTTT	CASSQSVRLAGVSTGELFF
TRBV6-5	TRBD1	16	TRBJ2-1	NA	TGTGCCAGCAGTTACACAGGGGGCATTTCCTTCAATGAGCAGTTCTTC	CASSYTGGISFNEQFF
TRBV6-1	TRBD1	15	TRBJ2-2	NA	TGTGCCAGCAGTCCGGACAGGCCGAACACCGGGGAGCTGTTTTTT	CASSPDRPNTGELFF
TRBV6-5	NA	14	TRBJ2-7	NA	TGTGCCAGCAGTCTAGCGCCCTCGGGGTACGAGCAGTACTTC	CASSLAPSGYEQYF
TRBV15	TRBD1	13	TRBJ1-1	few	TGTGCCACCCTGGGGAGGGGGCTAGATGAAGCTTTCTTT	CATLGRGLDEAFF
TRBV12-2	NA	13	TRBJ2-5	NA	TGTGCAAGTCGCTCCCGACAGCAAGAGACCCAGTACTTC	CASRSRQQETQYF
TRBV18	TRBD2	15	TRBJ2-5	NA	TGTGCCAGCTTGGGCGGACTAGCGGGACAAGAGACCCAGTACTTC	CASLGGLAGQETQYF
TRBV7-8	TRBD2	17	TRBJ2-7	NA	TGTGCCAGCAGCTTACTGGGTACTAGCGGGATGATCTACGAGCAGTACTTC	CASSLLGTSGMIYEQYF
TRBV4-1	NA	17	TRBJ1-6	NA	TGCGCCAGCAGCCAACCTACCCAGATGGGGCATAATTCACCCCTCCACTTT	CASSQPTQMGHNSPLHF
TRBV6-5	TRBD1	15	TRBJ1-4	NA	TGTGCCAGCAGCCTTGGGACAGGGTTTAATGAAAAACTGTTTTTT	CASSLGTGFNEKLFF
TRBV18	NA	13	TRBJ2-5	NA	TGTGCCAGCTCACCTCGGACCCAAGAGACCCAGTACTTC	CASSPRTQETQYF
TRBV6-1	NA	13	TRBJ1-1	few	TGTGCCAGCAGTCAAGTACAGGGTCCTGAAGCTTTCTTT	CASSQVQGPEAFF
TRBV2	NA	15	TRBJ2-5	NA	TGTGCCAGCACAAGCGGGGACAGCCACCAAGAGACCCAGTACTTC	CASTSGDSHQETQYF
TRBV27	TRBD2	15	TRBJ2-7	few	TGTGCCAGCAGTTTAGGGTGGGGGGGCTCCTACGAGCAGTACTTC	CASSLGWGGSYEQYF
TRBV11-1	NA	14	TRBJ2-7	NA	TGTGCCAGCAGCCGGTACGGAGAGGAGAGGGAGCAGTACTTC	CASSRYGEEREQYF
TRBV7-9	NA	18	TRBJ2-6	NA	TGTGCCAGCAGCTTAGGGCCCATTGGGGGGCCTGGGGCCAACGTCCTGACTTTC	CASSLGPIGGPGANVLTF
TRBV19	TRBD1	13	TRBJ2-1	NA	TGTGCCAGTAGTAGGGACAGGGGAGATGAGCAGTTCTTC	CASSRDRGDEQFF
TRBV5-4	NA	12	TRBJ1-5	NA	TGTGCCAGCAGCTTCGGGGGTCAGCCCCAGCATTTT	CASSFGGQPQHF
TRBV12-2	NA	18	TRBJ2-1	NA	TGTGCAAGTCGCTCGCAGAAGCCGGGGGGGCAACCCTACAATGAGCAGTTCTTC	CASRSQKPGGQPYNEQFF
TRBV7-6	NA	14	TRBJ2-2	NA	TGTGCCAGCAGCTTAGCACAGGGCGGCGGGGAGCTGTTTTTT	CASSLAQGGGELFF
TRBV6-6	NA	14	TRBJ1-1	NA	TGTGCCAGCAGTAACGGGGCTTTGGGCACTGAAGCTTTCTTT	CASSNGALGTEAFF
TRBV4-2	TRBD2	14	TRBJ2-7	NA	TGTGCCAGCAGCTTGGTTGCGGGGGCCTACGAGCAGTACTTC	CASSLVAGAYEQYF
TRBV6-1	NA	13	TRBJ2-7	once	TGTGCCAGCAGTGAAGTAGGGTCCTACGAGCAGTACTTC	CASSEVGSYEQYF
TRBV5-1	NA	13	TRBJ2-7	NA	TGCGCCAGCAGCTCCGGGAGCTCCTACGAGCAGTACTTC	CASSSGSSYEQYF
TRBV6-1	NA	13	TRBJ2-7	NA	TGTGCCAGCAGTTTTCTCCTCTCCTACGAGCAGTACTTC	CASSFLLSYEQYF
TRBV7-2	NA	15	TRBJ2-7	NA	TGTGCCAGCAGCCAAAGAGACACGAATCTCTACGAGCAGTACTTC	CASSQRDTNLYEQYF
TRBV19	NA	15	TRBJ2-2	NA	TGTGCCAGTAGTCAAAGGGGGGAAGACACCGGGGAGCTGTTTTTT	CASSQRGEDTGELFF
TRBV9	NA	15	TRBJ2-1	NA	TGTGCCAGCAGCGTAGCAGCGCTTTCCTACAATGAGCAGTTCTTC	CASSVAALSYNEQFF
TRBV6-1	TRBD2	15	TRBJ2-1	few	TGTGCCAGCAGGGGCCGATGGACTAGCGGGGGGACTAAGTTCTTC	CASRGRWTSGGTKFF
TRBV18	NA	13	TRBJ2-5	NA	TGTGCCAGCTCAACAACGGAAGGGGAGACCCAGTACTTC	CASSTTEGETQYF
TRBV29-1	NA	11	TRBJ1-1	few	TGCAGCGTTGATATGAACACTGAAGCTTTCTTT	CSVDMNTEAFF
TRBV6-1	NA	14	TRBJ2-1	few	TGTGCCAGCACCCGGGACGGCTCCTACAATGAGCAGTTCTTC	CASTRDGSYNEQFF
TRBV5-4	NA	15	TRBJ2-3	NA	TGTGCCAGCAGCTTAAAAGCGAGCCTCGGGGATACGCAGTATTTT	CASSLKASLGDTQYF
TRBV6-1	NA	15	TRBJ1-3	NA	TGTGCCAGCAGTGAAAACAGGTCGAGCCGAAACACCATATATTTT	CASSENRSSRNTIYF
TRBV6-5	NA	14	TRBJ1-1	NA	TGTGCCAGCAGCAAAGGAAGAATGAACACTGAAGCTTTCTTT	CASSKGRMNTEAFF
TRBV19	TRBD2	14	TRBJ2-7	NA	TGTGCCAGTAGTTCGCGGGAGTTCCCCTACGAGCAGTACTTC	CASSSREFPYEQYF
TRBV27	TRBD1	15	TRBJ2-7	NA	TGTGCCAGCAGTTTAACCGGGACAGAACGCTACGAGCAGTACTTC	CASSLTGTERYEQYF
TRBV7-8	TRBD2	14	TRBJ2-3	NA	TGTGCCAGCAACTTGGGGGGGAGGGGAGATACGCAGTATTTT	CASNLGGRGDTQYF
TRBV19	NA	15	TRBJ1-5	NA	TGTGCCAGTAGGGTCCGCGAGGATAGCAATCAGCCCCAGCATTTT	CASRVREDSNQPQHF
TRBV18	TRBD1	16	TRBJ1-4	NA	TGTGCCAGCTCATTCAGGAGGGGGCCCGCTAATGAAAAACTGTTTTTT	CASSFRRGPANEKLFF
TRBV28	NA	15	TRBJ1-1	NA	TGTGCCAGCAGTTCGGGAGGGCGGATGAACACTGAAGCTTTCTTT	CASSSGGRMNTEAFF
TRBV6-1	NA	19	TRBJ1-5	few	TGTGCCAGCAGTGAACTGCCCCCGGGACAAGCAGGCTCCAATCAGCCCCAGCATTTT	CASSELPPGQAGSNQPQHF